A selection of T cell receptor beta chains follows, all from one sample in a study of radiotherapy plus CTLA-4 blockade in lung cancer. TCRdb's table, derived via immunoSEQ multiplex PCR, lists solely in-frame clones and lacks some. The table shows tens of thousands of clones, with around 86% occurring only once. The material was peripheral blood, obtained from a patient treated with radiotherapy plus ipilimumab. The receptors were sampled from a human donor with non-small cell lung cancer that progressed on radiotherapy plus ipilimumab. CDR3s include the opening cysteine and the closing phenylalanine or tryptophan. The D gene is left open where the match is weak. The listing skips clone size in some rows; elsewhere it reads once, few, many or a size class.

>.|TRBJ2-1|.|TRBV4-2
TGTGCCAGCAGCCAAGATCCGGGAAGTGCCTACAATGAGCAGTTCTTC
CASSQDPGSAYNEQFF
>.|TRBJ1-2|.|TRBV30
TGTGCCTCCCTCCCAGGGGCCCTAGGGGGCTACACCTTC
CASLPGALGGYTF
>.|TRBJ1-3|.|TRBV7-9
TGTGCCAGCAGCCGGGGGACTGGAAACACCATATATTTT
CASSRGTGNTIYF
>few|TRBJ1-2|.|TRBV18
TGTGCCAGCTCACCAGGGGGCTATGGCTACACCTTC
CASSPGGYGYTF
>.|TRBJ1-3|.|TRBV29-1
TGCAGCGTATCCCACCATGGAACCTCTGGAAACACCATATATTTT
CSVSHHGTSGNTIYF
>.|TRBJ2-7|TRBD1|TRBV9
TGTGCCAGCAGCGCGGGGACAGGGGGGGCCTACGAGCAGTACTTC
CASSAGTGGAYEQYF
>.|TRBJ1-6|TRBD1|TRBV2
TGTGCCAGCACGGACAGGGAGGTTCGACCCCTCCACTTT
CASTDREVRPLHF
>.|TRBJ1-6|.|TRBV28
TGTGCCAGCAGTCCCTGGGGAGGGGCTAATTCACCCCTCCACTTT
CASSPWGGANSPLHF
>.|TRBJ2-2|TRBD1|TRBV27
TGTGCCAGCAGTTTTGACAGGGGGACCGGGGAGCTGTTTTTT
CASSFDRGTGELFF
>.|TRBJ1-3|.|TRBV10-3
TGTGCCATCAACCCCGGGGGATCCGGTCGTCTCACTGGAAACACCATATATTTT
CAINPGGSGRLTGNTIYF
>.|TRBJ1-6|TRBD1|TRBV4-2
TGTGCCAGCAGCCAAGAGGGCAGGGGGCCTTCACCCCTCCACTTT
CASSQEGRGPSPLHF
>.|TRBJ2-1|.|TRBV30
TGTGCCTGGAGTGGGACTCGCTACAATGAGCAGTTCTTC
CAWSGTRYNEQFF
>once|TRBJ1-2|.|TRBV6-6
TGTGCCAGCAGTGACATCAGGGGAATATATGGCTACACCTTC
CASSDIRGIYGYTF
>.|TRBJ1-2|.|TRBV29-1
TGCAGCGTTGAGCAGGACGGAGGCCCGAACTATGGCTACACCTTC
CSVEQDGGPNYGYTF
>once|TRBJ2-1|.|TRBV5-4
TGTGCCAGCAGCTTGGTGCAGAATGAGCAGTTCTTC
CASSLVQNEQFF
>.|TRBJ1-2|.|TRBV9
TGTGCCAGCAGCACCCGGACAGACAACTATGGCTACACCTTC
CASSTRTDNYGYTF
>few|TRBJ2-5|.|TRBV19
TGTGCCAGTAGTATAGGGCAGGGGAACCATCAAGAGACCCAGTACTTC
CASSIGQGNHQETQYF
>once|TRBJ1-5|.|TRBV15
TGTGCCACCAGCAGAGATTTGGTCAGGAGTCAGCCCCAGCATTTT
CATSRDLVRSQPQHF
>.|TRBJ2-2|.|TRBV6-4
TGTGCCAGCAGTGACTCGGGGATAGGGGAGCTGTTTTTT
CASSDSGIGELFF
>.|TRBJ2-3|TRBD2|TRBV5-1
TGCGCCAGCAGCTTGACCGCGGGGGGTAGCACAGATACGCAGTATTTT
CASSLTAGGSTDTQYF
>.|TRBJ2-5|TRBD2|TRBV7-2
TGTGCCAGCACCATAGCAGCGGGGGGACAAGAGACCCAGTACTTC
CASTIAAGGQETQYF
>.|TRBJ2-1|TRBD2|TRBV11-2
TGTGCCAGCAGCCCTGGACTAGCGGACGGCAATGAGCAGTTCTTC
CASSPGLADGNEQFF
>.|TRBJ1-5|.|TRBV27
TGTGCCAGCAGTCCCTCCCCAGGGCAGCCCCAGCATTTT
CASSPSPGQPQHF
>.|TRBJ2-5|TRBD2|TRBV18
TGTGCCAGCTCACCACGGACTAGCGGGAGGGCCTTCGAGACCCAGTACTTC
CASSPRTSGRAFETQYF
>once|TRBJ1-1|TRBD1|TRBV19
TGTGCCAGTAGTAACAGGGGCATGAACACTGAAGCTTTCTTT
CASSNRGMNTEAFF
>.|TRBJ1-1|TRBD1|TRBV7-2
TGTGCCAGCAGCCCGCGGGACAGGGGATCCCCGAAGAACACTGAAGCTTTCTTT
CASSPRDRGSPKNTEAFF
>.|TRBJ1-1|.|TRBV6-5
TGTGCCAGCAGCCATGGAGGGAGGAACACTGAAGCTTTCTTT
CASSHGGRNTEAFF
>.|TRBJ2-1|TRBD1|TRBV4-1
TGCGCCAGCAGCCACCCCAGGGACAGGGACGGGTACAATGAGCAGTTCTTC
CASSHPRDRDGYNEQFF
>.|TRBJ2-7|TRBD1|TRBV30
TGTGCCTGGAGTCCGGGACAGGGGAGCCACGAGCAGTACTTC
CAWSPGQGSHEQYF
>.|TRBJ2-2|.|TRBV15
TGTGCCACCAGCACCCCAACAGGGTGGGGCACCGGGGAGCTGTTTTTT
CATSTPTGWGTGELFF
>.|TRBJ1-1|.|TRBV7-1
TGTGCCAGCAGCCCCCCGAGTGGGGGCGCGGGCACTGAAGCTTTCTTT
CASSPPSGGAGTEAFF
>.|TRBJ1-5|.|TRBV19
TGTGCCAGTAGTTACCTCTTAAATAGCAATCAGCCCCAGCATTTT
CASSYLLNSNQPQHF
>.|TRBJ2-7|.|TRBV20-1
TGCAGTGCTATGACAGATTCCGAGCAGTACTTC
CSAMTDSEQYF
>.|TRBJ1-2|.|TRBV18
TGTGCCAGCTCACGCACCCCGAATACAGGGATGGACACCTTC
CASSRTPNTGMDTF
>.|TRBJ2-5|.|TRBV11-2
TGTGCCAGCAGCTTAGTATCCCTAGGAGGGGAGACCCAGTACTTC
CASSLVSLGGETQYF
>.|TRBJ2-5|.|TRBV7-2
TGTGCCAGCAGCTTAGGGGGGTACCAAGAGACCCAGTACTTC
CASSLGGYQETQYF
>few|TRBJ2-4|TRBD1|TRBV28
TGTGCCAGCAGTTTGCCGTCCGGGACAGCAAACATTCAGTACTTC
CASSLPSGTANIQYF
>few|TRBJ1-2|TRBD1|TRBV10-3
TGTGCCATCAGGGACAGGGCCGAGGGCTATGGCTACACCTTC
CAIRDRAEGYGYTF
>.|TRBJ2-7|TRBD2|TRBV11-2
TGTGCCAGCAGCTTTGCCGGGACTAGCGGGGTGTACGAGCAGTACTTC
CASSFAGTSGVYEQYF
>.|TRBJ2-3|.|TRBV29-1
TGCAGCGTTTCCCCCCCCGCGGGAACAGATACGCAGTATTTT
CSVSPPAGTDTQYF
>once|TRBJ2-7|TRBD1|TRBV10-2
TGCGCCAGCAGCCCGGGACAGGGAGGCGAGCAGTACTTC
CASSPGQGGEQYF
>.|TRBJ2-3|.|TRBV13
TGTGCCAGCAGCTTAGGGACTTCTCGGCGGGAAGATACGCAGTATTTT
CASSLGTSRREDTQYF
>.|TRBJ1-2|TRBD1|TRBV10-3
TGTGCCATCAGTGGGGACAGGGATAATCCTAACTATGGCTACACCTTC
CAISGDRDNPNYGYTF
>.|TRBJ2-7|.|TRBV6-1
TGTGCCAGCAGGCTAGCGCCGGCCTCCTACGAGCAGTACTTC
CASRLAPASYEQYF
>.|TRBJ2-2|TRBD1|TRBV7-3
TGTGCCAGCAGCCCTGGGTCAGGGGGTAACACCGGGGAGCTGTTTTTT
CASSPGSGGNTGELFF
>.|TRBJ2-1|.|TRBV10-2
TGCGCCAGCAGTGATCAGGGTTATGGGAAGAATGAGCAGTTCTTC
CASSDQGYGKNEQFF
>.|TRBJ1-2|.|TRBV7-6
TGTGCCAGCAGCCTCATACCCCCAGGGTATGGGCAGGGCGATGGCTACACCTTC
CASSLIPPGYGQGDGYTF
>.|TRBJ2-1|TRBD2|TRBV19
TGTGCCAGTAGTCGGCTAGCGGGGATGTACAATGAGCAGTTCTTC
CASSRLAGMYNEQFF
>.|TRBJ2-7|.|TRBV6-5
TGTGCCAGCAGTTACACCAGGGTGAACGAGCAGTACTTC
CASSYTRVNEQYF
>few|TRBJ2-5|.|TRBV20-1
TGCAGTGCCAATTGGGGGACCCAGTACTTC
CSANWGTQYF
>.|TRBJ1-5|.|TRBV30
TGTGCCTGGAGTGAGGGAGGGTTCGATCAGCCCCAGCATTTT
CAWSEGGFDQPQHF
>.|TRBJ2-3|.|TRBV4-1
TGCGCCAGCAGCCAAGGGTCGGGGCGCACAGATACGCAGTATTTT
CASSQGSGRTDTQYF
>.|TRBJ2-7|TRBD1|TRBV7-2
TGTGCCAGCAGCTTATCTTCTGGGACAGGGACCTACGAGCAGTACTTC
CASSLSSGTGTYEQYF
>.|TRBJ2-7|.|TRBV7-2
TGTGCCAGCAGCCCTACTAGACACGAGCAGTACTTC
CASSPTRHEQYF